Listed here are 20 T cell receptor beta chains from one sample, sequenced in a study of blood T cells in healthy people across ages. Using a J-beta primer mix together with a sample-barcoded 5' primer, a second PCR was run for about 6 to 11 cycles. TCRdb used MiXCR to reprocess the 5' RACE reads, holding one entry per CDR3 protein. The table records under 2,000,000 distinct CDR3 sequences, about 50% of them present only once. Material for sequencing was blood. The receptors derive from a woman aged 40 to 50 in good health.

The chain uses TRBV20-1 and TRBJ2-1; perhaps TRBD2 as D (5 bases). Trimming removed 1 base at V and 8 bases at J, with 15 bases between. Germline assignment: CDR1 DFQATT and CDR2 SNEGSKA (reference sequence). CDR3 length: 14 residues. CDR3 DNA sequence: TGCAGTGCTAGAGGGAGGTTTCAGGCCCATGAGCAGTTCTTC. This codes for CSARGRFQAHEQFF.

CDR3 protein: CASSRDRQSTDTQYF. The CDR3 nucleotides are TGTGCCAGCAGCCGGGACAGGCAGAGCACAGATACGCAGTATTTT. This chain joins TRBV5-5 and TRBJ2-3; 8 nucleotides agree with TRBD1. The V gene end was trimmed by 4 bases and the J gene end by 0 bases; junction bases not matched to a gene: 4. CDR3 size: 15 residues. Germline V CDR1 and CDR2: SGHKS, YYEKEE (reference sequence).

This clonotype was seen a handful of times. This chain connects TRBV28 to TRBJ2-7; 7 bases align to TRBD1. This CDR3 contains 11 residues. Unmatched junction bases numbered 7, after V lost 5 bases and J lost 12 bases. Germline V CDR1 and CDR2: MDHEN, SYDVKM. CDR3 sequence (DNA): TGTGCCAGCAGTCGAGGGGGCGATCTGTACTTC. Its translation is CASSRGGDLYF.

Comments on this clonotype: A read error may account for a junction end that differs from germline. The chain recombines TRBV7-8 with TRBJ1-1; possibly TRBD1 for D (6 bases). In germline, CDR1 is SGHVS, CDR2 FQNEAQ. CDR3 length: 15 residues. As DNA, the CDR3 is TGTGCCAGCAGCTTCCAGGGGAAGGGGAACACTAAAGCTTTCTTT. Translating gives CASSFQGKGNTKAFF.

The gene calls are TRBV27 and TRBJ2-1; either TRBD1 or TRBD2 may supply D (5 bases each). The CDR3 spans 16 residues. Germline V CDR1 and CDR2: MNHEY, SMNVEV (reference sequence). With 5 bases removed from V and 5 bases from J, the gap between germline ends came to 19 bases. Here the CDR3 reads CASSQWAGTEDNEQFF. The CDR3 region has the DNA TGTGCCAGCAGTCAATGGGCCGGGACGGAGGACAATGAGCAGTTCTTC.

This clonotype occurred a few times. CDR3: CASSQGGVGRQADTQYF. The CDR3 DNA sequence: TGCGCCAGCAGCCAAGGGGGCGTTGGTAGACAAGCAGATACGCAGTATTTT. The chain uses TRBV4-3 and TRBJ2-3; perhaps TRBD1 as D (5 bases). The CDR3 consists of 17 residues. The germline V gene has CDR1 LGHNA and CDR2 YSLEER. The ends were cut back, 1 base at V and 4 bases at J, with 18 bases in the middle.

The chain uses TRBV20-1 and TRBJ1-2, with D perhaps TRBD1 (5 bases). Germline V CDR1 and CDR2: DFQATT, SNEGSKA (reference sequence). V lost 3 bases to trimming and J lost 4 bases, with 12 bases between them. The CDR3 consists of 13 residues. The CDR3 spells CSARGGMLYGYTF. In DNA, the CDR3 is TGCAGTGCTAGGGGGGGGATGCTCTATGGCTACACCTTC.

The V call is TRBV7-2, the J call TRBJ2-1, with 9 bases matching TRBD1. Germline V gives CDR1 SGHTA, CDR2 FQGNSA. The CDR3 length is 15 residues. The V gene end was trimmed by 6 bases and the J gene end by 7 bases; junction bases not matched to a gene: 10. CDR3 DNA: TGTGCCAGCAGAAAAACCGGGACAGGGACGAATGAGCAGTTCTTC. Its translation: CASRKTGTGTNEQFF.

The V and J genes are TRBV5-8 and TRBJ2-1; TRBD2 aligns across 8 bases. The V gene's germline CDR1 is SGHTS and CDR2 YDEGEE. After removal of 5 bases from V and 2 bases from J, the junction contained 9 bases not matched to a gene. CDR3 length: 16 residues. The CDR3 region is CASSHQRGFAYNEQFF. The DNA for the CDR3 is TGTGCCAGCAGTCACCAGCGGGGGTTTGCCTACAATGAGCAGTTCTTC.

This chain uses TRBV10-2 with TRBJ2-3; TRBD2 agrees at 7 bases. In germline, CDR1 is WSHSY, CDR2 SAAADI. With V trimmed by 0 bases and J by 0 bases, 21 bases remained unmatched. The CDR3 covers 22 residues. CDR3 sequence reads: CASSESPAMTVGLVASTDTQYF. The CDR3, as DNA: TGCGCCAGCAGTGAGTCCCCGGCCATGACAGTCGGACTAGTGGCTAGCACAGATACGCAGTATTTT.

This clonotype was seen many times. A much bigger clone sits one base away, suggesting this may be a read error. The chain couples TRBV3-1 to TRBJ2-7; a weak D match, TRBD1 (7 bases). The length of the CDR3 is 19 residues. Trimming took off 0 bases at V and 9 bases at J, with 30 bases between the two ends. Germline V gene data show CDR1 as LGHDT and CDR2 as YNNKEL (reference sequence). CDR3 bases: TGTGCCAGCAGCCAAGAGTCGGGGAGCGCGGGACAGCCACTGGGTCGGCAGTACTTC. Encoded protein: CASSQESGSAGQPLGRQYF.

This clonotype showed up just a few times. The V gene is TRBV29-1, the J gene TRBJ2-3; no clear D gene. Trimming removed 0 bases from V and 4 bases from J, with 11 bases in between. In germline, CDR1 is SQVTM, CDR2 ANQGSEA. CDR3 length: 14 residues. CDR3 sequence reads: CSVEELGSPDTQYF. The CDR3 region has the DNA TGCAGCGTTGAAGAATTAGGTAGTCCAGATACGCAGTATTTT.

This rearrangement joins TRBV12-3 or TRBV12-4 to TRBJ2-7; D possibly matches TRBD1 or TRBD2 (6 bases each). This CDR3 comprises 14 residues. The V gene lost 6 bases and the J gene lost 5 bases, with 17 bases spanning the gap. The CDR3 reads CASSPKGGRDEQYF. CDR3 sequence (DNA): TGTGCCAGCAGCCCAAAGGGGGGTCGGGACGAGCAGTACTTC.

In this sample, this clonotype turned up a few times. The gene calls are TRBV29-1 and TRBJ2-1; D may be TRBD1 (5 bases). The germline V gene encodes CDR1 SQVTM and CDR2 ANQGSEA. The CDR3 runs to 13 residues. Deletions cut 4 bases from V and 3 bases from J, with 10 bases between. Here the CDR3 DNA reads TGCAGCGTTGCCAGGGCGAACTACAATGAGCAGTTCTTC. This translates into CSVARANYNEQFF.

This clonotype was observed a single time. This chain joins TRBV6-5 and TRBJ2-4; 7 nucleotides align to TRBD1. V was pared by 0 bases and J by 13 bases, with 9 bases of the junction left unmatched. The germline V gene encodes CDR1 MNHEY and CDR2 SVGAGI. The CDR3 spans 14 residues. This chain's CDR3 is CASSYSWDSREQYF. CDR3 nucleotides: TGTGCCAGCAGTTACTCGTGGGACAGCCGAGAGCAGTACTTC.

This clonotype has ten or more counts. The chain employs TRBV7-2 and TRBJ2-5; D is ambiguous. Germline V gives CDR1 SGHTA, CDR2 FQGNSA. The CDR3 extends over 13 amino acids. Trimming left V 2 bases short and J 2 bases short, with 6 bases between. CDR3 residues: CASSLFSQETQYF. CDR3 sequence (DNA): TGTGCCAGCAGCTTATTCAGTCAAGAGACCCAGTACTTC. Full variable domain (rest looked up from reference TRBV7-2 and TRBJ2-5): GAGVSQSPSNKVTEKGKDVELRCDPISGHTALYWYRQSLGQGLEFLIYFQGNSAPDKSGLPSDRFSAERTGGSVSTLTIQRTQQEDSAVYLCASSLFSQETQYFGPGTRLLVL.

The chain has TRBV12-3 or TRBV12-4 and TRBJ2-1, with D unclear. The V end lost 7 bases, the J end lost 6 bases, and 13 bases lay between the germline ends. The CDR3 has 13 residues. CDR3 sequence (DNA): TGTGCCAGCACTAAAGAGGCCCCCAATGAGCAGTTCTTC. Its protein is CASTKEAPNEQFF.

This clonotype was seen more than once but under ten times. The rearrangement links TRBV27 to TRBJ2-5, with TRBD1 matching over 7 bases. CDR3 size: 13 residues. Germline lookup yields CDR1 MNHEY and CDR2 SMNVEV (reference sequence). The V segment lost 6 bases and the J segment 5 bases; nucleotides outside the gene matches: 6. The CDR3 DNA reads TGTGCCAGCAGGACAGGGTATGGGGAGACCCAGTACTTC. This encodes CASRTGYGETQYF.

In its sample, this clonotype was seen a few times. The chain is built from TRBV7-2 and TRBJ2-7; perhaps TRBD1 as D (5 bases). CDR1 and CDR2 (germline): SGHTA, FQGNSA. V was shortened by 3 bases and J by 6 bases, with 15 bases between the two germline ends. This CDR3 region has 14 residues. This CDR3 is CASSFRQGMSEQYF. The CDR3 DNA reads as TGTGCCAGCAGCTTTAGGCAGGGAATGAGCGAGCAGTACTTC.

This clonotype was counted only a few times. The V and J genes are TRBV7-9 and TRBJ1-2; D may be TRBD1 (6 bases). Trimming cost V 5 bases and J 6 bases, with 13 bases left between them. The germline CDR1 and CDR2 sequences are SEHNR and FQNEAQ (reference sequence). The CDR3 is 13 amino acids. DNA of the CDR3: TGTGCCAGCAGCGTGGACAGCTTAGATGGCTACACCTTC. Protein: CASSVDSLDGYTF.